This T cell receptor beta chain was observed in a study of T cell responses to AZD1222 COVID-19 vaccine (dated by TCRdb to about 2021). A note on the overall study: A total of approximately 230 trial participants underwent TCR sequencing, of whom around 200 received two doses of AZD1222 and 26 received two doses of the MenACWY control vaccine. Trial participants were enrolled by age into 18-55, 56-69 and 70-plus year subgroups, with approximately 150, 30 and 60 TCR-sequenced participants respectively.

The CDR3 regions of human TCRbeta chains were analyzed by immunosequencing. The authors' analysis ran thus. TCRs in the repertoires were compared against a reference library of SARS-CoV-2-specific TCRs that had been generated with the MIRA antigen-specificity platform. Breadth was defined as the fraction of unique TCRs that were SARS-CoV-2-associated. Depth was defined as the fraction of total T cells that were SARS-CoV-2-associated. Each spike-specific TCR was assigned to its reactive spike region and to a CD4 or CD8 class using the MIRA data. Log10-transformed breadth and depth values were compared by one-way ANOVA with Sidak's multiple comparisons tests. TCRdb stores this immuneACCESS table with in-frame sequences only. Part of the clones is absent; in the studies checked, under half of the shortfall reflects unresolved V genes, and no reason is known for the rest. That table is the source of V, J and clone size, and D and trimming were worked out from the DNA. For this sample there are 80,000 to 95,000 clones; 90% appear just once. 5.4% of the sample goes to the ten largest clones.

Overall study results and their limits: In the small 56-69-year group, the increase in depth fell short of significance, most likely because of low power. Most participants were white British and females outnumbered males, and the authors suggested that clonal diversity may have been underestimated. Nearly half of unique spike-specific TCRs reportedly recognized epitopes outside regions mutated in the B.1.351 and B.1.1.7 variants. No day 14 peak-response samples were available, so repertoires were characterized only after the peak T cell response. Conclusions about previously exposed vaccinees were limited because only a handful of AZD1222 recipients were SARS-CoV-2 seropositive at baseline. CD4 TCRs associated with the vaccine covered the entire spike protein, and the dominant responses were in regions 160-218 and 743-854. After two AZD1222 doses, both the breadth and the depth of spike-specific TCRs were significantly higher than at day 0 and than in MenACWY recipients.

This clone was counted a single time. The antigen it binds to is not known. Base qualities are not provided; no much larger clone lies one nucleotide away. The time point label here, explained by the study, means: about 28 days (+/-7) after the second vaccine dose. Because spike-specific TCR depth and breadth did not differ between the two schedules, AZD1222 recipients who got a second dose at roughly 4 weeks were pooled with those who got a second dose at roughly 12 weeks. Samples from vaccinated people were obtained from the UK trials COV001 and COV002, which included a single-blind randomized controlled phase 2/3 trial of AZD1222 (ChAdOx1 nCoV-19) in healthy adults. For TCRbeta chain sequencing, PBMC samples were collected from trial participants at day 0 and at day 28 after the second dose. The CDR3 runs 15 residues from the cysteine to the phenylalanine. Here the CDR3 DNA is all that survives: 45 bases in frame from base 1. For CDR1 and CDR2, the germline V gene (reference sequence) lists LNHDA and SQIVND. Deletion took 7 bases off V and 5 bases off J, with a span of 20 bases between the germline ends.

The sequencing used peripheral blood, collected 28 days after the second AZD1222 dose. The chain joins TRBV19 to TRBJ1-2, with a weak D call of TRBD1 (6 bases match). The receptor comes from an adult who received the AZD1222 COVID-19 vaccine. The CDR3 sequence is CASTLAGGLGYGYTF. Here is the DNA: TGTGCCAGTACCCTGGCGGGGGGCTTAGGGTATGGCTACACCTTC.